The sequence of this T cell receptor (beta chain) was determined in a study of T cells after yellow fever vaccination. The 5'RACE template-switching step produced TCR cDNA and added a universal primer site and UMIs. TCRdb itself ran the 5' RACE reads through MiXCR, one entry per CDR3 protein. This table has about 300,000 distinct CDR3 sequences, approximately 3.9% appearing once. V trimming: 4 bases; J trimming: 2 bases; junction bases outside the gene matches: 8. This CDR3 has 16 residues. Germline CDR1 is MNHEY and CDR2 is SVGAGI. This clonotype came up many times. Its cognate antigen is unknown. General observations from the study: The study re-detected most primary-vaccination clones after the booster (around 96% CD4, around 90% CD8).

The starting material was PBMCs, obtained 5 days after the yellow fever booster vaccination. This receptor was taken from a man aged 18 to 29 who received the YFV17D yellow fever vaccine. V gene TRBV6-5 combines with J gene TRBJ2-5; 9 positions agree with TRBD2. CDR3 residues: CASSSVAGASQETQYF. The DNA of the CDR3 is TGTGCCAGCAGTTCAGTAGCGGGGGCCTCACAAGAGACCCAGTACTTC.